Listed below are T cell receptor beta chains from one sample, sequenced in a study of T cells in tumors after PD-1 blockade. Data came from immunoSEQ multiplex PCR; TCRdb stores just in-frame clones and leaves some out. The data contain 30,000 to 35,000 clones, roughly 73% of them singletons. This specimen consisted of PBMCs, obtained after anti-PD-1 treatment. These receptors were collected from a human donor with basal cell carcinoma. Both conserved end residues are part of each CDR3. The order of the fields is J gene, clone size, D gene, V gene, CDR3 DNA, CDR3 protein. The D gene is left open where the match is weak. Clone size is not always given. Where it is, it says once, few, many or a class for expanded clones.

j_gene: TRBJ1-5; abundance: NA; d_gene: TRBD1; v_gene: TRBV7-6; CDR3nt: TGTGCCAGCAGCTTAGAGGACAGGGGAGTGGGCTTATTCAATCAGCCCCAGCATTTT; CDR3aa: CASSLEDRGVGLFNQPQHF
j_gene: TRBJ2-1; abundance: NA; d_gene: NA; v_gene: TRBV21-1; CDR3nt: TGTGCCAGCAGCAAAGTCCACAGTCCCAGTGGCGAGCAGTTCTTC; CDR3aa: CASSKVHSPSGEQFF
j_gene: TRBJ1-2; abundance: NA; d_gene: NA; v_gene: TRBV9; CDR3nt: TGTGCCAGCAGCGTAGGGGACGGAGCTAACTATGGCTACACCTTC; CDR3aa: CASSVGDGANYGYTF
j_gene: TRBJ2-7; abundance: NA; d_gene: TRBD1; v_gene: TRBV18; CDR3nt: TGTGCCAGCTCACCCATGGCACAGGGGGGCTACGAGCAGTACTTC; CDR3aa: CASSPMAQGGYEQYF
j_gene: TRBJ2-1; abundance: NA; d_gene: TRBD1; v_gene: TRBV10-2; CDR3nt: TGCGCCAGCAGTGTCGCGACAGGGTCGGCTGAGCAGTTCTTC; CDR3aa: CASSVATGSAEQFF
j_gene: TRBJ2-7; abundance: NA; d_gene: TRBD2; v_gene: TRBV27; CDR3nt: TGTGCCAGCAGTAAAACGGGGGGGCCCCCCGTCTTGGAGCAGTACTTC; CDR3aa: CASSKTGGPPVLEQYF
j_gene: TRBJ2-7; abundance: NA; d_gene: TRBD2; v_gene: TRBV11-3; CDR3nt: TGTGCCAGCAGCTTTGGCGGGAGGGGGGAGCAGTACTTC; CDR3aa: CASSFGGRGEQYF
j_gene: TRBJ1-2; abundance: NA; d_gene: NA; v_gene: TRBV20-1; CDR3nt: TGCAGTGCTAGTAGGGGTCGTAGCTATGGCTACACCTTC; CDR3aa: CSASRGRSYGYTF
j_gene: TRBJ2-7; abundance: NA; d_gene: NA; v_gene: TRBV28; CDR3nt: TGTGCCAGCAGTTTATATAAGGGGAAGCTCACCTACGAGCAGTACTTC; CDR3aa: CASSLYKGKLTYEQYF
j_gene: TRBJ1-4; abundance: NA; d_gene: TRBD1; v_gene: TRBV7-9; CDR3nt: TGTGCCAGCAGCTTGTCCGGGACAGGGACGAATGAAAAACTGTTTTTT; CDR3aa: CASSLSGTGTNEKLFF
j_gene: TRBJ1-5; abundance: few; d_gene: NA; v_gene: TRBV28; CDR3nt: TGTGCCAGCAGAGGGGCGGGTTACCGTCAGCCCCAGCATTTT; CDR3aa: CASRGAGYRQPQHF
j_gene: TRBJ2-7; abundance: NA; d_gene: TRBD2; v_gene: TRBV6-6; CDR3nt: TGTGCCATTTCCCTTGAGGCGGGAGGAGGGTACGAGCAGTACTTC; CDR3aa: CAISLEAGGGYEQYF
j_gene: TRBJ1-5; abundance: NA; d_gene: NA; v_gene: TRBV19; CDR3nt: TGTGCCAGTAGTGCCTCAGTGTTTGATCAGCCCCAGCATTTT; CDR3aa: CASSASVFDQPQHF
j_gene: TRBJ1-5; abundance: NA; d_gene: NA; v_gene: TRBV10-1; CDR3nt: TGCGCCAGCAGTGGCCCCCCCCAGACAGGTTATAGCAATCAGCCCCAGCATTTT; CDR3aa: CASSGPPQTGYSNQPQHF
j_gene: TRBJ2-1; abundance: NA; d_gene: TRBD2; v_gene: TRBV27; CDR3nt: TGTGCCAGCAGTTGGGGGACTACCAATGAGCAGTTCTTC; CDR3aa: CASSWGTTNEQFF
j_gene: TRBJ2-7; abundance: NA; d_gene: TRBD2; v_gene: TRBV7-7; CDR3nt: TGTGCCAGCAGCTCCGGACTAGCGACCTCCTACGAGCAGTACTTC; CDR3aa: CASSSGLATSYEQYF
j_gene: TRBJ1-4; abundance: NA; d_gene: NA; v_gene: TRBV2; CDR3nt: TGTGCCAGCAGTGCCTCTCGAGCAACTAATGAAAAACTGTTTTTT; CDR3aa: CASSASRATNEKLFF
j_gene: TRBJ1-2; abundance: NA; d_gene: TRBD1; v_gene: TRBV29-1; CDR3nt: TGCAGCGTTGAACCAATAACAGGGGCCGGCTATGGCTACACCTTC; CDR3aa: CSVEPITGAGYGYTF
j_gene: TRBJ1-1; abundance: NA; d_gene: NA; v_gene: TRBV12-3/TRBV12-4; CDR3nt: TGTGCCAGCACCCGGGGGGGGAACACTGAAGCTTTCTTT; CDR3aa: CASTRGGNTEAFF
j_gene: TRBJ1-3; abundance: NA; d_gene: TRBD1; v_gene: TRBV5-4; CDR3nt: TGTGCCAGCAGCCTCCGGACAGGGGGTTCCTCTGGAAACACCATATATTTT; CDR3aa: CASSLRTGGSSGNTIYF
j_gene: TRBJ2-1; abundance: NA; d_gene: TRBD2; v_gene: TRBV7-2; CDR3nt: TGTGCCAGCAGCCCCATAGCGGGAGTAAATGAGCAGTTCTTC; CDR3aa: CASSPIAGVNEQFF
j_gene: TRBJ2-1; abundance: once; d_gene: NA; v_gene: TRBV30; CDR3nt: TGTGCCTGGAGTGTAGTTGGCGGCGGGGATGAGCAGTTCTTC; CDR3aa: CAWSVVGGGDEQFF
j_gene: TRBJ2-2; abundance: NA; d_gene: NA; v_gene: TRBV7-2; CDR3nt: TGTGCCAGCAGGGGTCGAACGGGTGTAAGCACCGGGGAGCTGTTTTTT; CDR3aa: CASRGRTGVSTGELFF
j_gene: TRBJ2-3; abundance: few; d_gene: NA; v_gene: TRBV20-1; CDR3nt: TGCAGTGCTAGCGGGTGGAATACGCAGTATTTT; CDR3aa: CSASGWNTQYF
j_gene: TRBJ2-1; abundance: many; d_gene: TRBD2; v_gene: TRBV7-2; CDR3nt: TGTGCCAGCAGCCCCGGACTAGCGGGGGGAGGGAATGAGCAGTTCTTC; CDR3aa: CASSPGLAGGGNEQFF
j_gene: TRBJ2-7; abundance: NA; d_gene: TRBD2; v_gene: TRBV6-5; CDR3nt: TGTGCCGCCCAGCGGGAGGCGTCCTACGAGCAGTACTTC; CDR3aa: CAAQREASYEQYF
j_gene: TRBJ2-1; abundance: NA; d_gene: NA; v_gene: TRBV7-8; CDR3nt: TGTGCCAGCAGCTTCGGGGTCAGCAATGAGCAGTTCTTC; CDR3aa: CASSFGVSNEQFF
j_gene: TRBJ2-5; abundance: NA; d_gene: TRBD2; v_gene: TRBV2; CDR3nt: TGTGCCAGCACCAAAGCGGGAGAAGAGACCCAGTACTTC; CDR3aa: CASTKAGEETQYF
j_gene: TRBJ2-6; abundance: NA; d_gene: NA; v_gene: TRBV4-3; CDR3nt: TGCGCCAGCAGCCAAGAGAGCCGGGGCTCTGGGGCCAACGTCCTGACTTTC; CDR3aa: CASSQESRGSGANVLTF
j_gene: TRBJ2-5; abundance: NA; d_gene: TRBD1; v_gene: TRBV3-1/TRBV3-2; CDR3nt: TGTGCCAGCAGCCAAGAGTTAGGGACAGGGGCATCGGAGACCCAGTACTTC; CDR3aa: CASSQELGTGASETQYF
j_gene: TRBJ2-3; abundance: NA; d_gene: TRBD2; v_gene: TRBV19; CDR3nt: TGTGCCAGTAGAGTGACTAGCGGGGGCCCCACAGATACGCAGTATTTT; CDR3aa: CASRVTSGGPTDTQYF
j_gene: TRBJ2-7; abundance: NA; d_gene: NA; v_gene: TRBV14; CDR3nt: TGTGCCAGCAGCCAAGGGTACTCCAACGAGCAGTACTTC; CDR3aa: CASSQGYSNEQYF
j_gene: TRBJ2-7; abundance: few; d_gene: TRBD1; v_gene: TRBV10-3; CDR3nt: TGTGCCACTTCCGGGACAGACTCCTACGAGCAGTACTTC; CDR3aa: CATSGTDSYEQYF
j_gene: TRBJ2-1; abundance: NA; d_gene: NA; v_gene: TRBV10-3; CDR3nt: TGTGCCATCAGTGATTTGGGAAATGAGCAGTTCTTC; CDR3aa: CAISDLGNEQFF
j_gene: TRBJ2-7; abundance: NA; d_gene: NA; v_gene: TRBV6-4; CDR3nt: TGTGCCAGCAGTGACAAAGATGACCCGGCCTCTCGCGACATCGGACCTAGCTCCTACGAGCAGTACTTC; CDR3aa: CASSDKDDPASRDIGPSSYEQYF